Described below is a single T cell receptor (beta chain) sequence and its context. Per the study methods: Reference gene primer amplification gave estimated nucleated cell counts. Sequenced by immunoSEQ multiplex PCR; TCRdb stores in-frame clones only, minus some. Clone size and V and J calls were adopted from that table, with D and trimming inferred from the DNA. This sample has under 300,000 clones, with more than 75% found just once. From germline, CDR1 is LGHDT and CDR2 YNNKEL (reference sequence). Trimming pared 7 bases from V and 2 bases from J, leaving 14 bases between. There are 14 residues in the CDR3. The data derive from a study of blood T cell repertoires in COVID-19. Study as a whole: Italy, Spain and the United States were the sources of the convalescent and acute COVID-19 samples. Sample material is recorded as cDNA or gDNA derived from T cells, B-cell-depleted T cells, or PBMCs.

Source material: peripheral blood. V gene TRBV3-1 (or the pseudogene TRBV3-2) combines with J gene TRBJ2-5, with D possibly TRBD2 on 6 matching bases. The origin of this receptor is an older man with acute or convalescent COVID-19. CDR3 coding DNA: TGTGCCAGCACCCGGGGGAGCGGGCAAGAGACCCAGTACTTC. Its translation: CASTRGSGQETQYF.